This T cell receptor beta chain was recovered during a study of shared clonotypes between healthy human individuals. Regarding the study as a whole: The authors sampled blood alone, and tissue repertoires likely differ. Clonotypes shared by all four sorted-subset donors had higher generation probabilities than non-shared clonotypes.

Worth noting for this clone: As yet, its antigen is unknown.

Trimming cost V 6 bases and J 7 bases; bases outside gene matches: 10. Germline values: CDR1 MDHEN, CDR2 SYDVKM. This CDR3 is 14 amino acids long. The material for each subset, its genomic DNA, was split evenly across several immunoSEQ plates. The data were produced by immunoSEQ multiplex PCR, yet TCRdb's version contains in-frame clones alone and is incomplete. The top ten hold 0.36% of the sample, which has 2 million to 3 million clones, approximately 93% seen once. The chain is built from TRBV28 and TRBJ2-3, with TRBD2 matching over 7 bases. This clonotype originated in a man aged 18 to 30 in good health. Some clones in this sample may be carry-over from other donors' samples. The sequenced sample consisted of naive CD4+ T cells from PBMCs. Subset specified: CD45RA+ positively selected. In DNA, the CDR3 is TGTGCCAGCAGCCCCGGGGGAGGGCCGAATACGCAGTATTTT. Its translation: CASSPGGGPNTQYF.